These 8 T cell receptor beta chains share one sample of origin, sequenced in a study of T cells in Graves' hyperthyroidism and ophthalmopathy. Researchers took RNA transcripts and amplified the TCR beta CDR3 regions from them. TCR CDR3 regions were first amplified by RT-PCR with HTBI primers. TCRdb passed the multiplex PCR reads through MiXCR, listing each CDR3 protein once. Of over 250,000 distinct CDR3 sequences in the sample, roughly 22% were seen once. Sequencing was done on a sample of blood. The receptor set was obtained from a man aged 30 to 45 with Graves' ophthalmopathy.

In DNA form, the CDR3 reads TGCAGTGCTGGGAAGGTTGACTACGAGCAGTACTTC. Protein sequence: CSAGKVDYEQYF. This rearrangement joins TRBV20-1 to TRBJ2-7; D is uncertain. From germline, CDR1 is DFQATT and CDR2 SNEGSKA (reference sequence). The CDR3 is made up of 12 amino acids. The V and J ends lost 5 bases and 3 bases respectively, with 11 bases between them.

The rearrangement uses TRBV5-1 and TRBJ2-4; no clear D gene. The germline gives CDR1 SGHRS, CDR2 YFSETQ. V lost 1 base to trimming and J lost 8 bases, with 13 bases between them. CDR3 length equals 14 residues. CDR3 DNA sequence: TGCGCCAGCAGCTTGTACTCCGACGAGGACATTCAGTACTTC. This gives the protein CASSLYSDEDIQYF. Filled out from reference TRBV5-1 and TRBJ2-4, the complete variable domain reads KAGVTQTPRYLIKTRGQQVTLSCSPISGHRSVSWYQQTPGQGLQFLFEYFSETQRNKGNFPGRFSGRQFSNSRSEMNVSTLELGDSALYLCASSLYSDEDIQYFGAGTRLSVL.

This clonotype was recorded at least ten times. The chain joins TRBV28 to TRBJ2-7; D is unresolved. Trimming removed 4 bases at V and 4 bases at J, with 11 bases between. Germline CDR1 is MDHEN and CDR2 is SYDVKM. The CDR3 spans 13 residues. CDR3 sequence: CASSYRYTYEQYF. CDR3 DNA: TGTGCCAGCAGTTACCGCTATACTTACGAGCAGTACTTC.

CDR3 region: CASLTRKGRNSPLHF. The DNA of the CDR3 is TGTGCCAGCCTCACCCGGAAGGGAAGAAATTCACCCCTCCACTTT. The V call is TRBV6-1, the J call TRBJ1-6, with D unclear. Germline V gene sequence: CDR1 MNHNS, CDR2 SASEGT. The CDR3 loop spans 15 amino acids. The V end lost 8 bases, the J end lost 7 bases, and 18 bases lay between the germline ends.

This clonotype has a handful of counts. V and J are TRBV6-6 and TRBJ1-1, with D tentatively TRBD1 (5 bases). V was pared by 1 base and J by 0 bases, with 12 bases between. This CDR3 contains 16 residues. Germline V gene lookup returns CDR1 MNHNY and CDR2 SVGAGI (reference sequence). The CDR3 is CASSYLGAAMNTEAFF. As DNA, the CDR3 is TGTGCCAGCAGTTACTTAGGGGCAGCGATGAACACTGAAGCTTTCTTT.

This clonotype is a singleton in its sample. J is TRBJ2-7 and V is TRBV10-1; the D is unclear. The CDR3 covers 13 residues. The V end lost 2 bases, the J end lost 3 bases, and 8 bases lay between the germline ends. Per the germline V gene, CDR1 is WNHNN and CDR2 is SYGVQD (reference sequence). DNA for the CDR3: TGCGCCAGCAGTGAGCAGGTTGACTACGAGCAGTACTTC. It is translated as CASSEQVDYEQYF.

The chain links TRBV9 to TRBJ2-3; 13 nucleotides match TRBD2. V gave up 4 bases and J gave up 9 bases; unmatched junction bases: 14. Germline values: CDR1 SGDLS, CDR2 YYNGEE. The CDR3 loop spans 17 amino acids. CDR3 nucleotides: TGTGCCAGCAGCCCGATACTAGCGGGGGGGCCACTTGAAACGCAGTATTTT. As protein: CASSPILAGGPLETQYF.

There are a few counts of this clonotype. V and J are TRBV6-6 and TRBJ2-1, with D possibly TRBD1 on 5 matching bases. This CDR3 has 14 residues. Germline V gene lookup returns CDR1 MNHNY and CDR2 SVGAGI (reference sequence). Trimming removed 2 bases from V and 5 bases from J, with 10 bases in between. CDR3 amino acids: CASSYVQGNNEQFF. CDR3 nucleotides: TGTGCCAGCAGTTACGTCCAGGGCAACAATGAGCAGTTCTTC.